These 4 T cell receptor beta chains were all obtained from the same sample, sequenced in a study of blood T cell repertoires in COVID-19. Sequenced by immunoSEQ multiplex PCR; TCRdb stores in-frame clones only, minus some. This repertoire shows approximately 260,000 clones, 80% to 95% found once; its top ten account for 1.9%. Sequencing was performed on PBMCs or T cells enriched from blood (not recorded which). These receptors came from a woman aged 18-29 years who had recovered from COVID-19.

This chain uses TRBV5-1 with TRBJ1-2; no reliable D call. V lost 4 bases to trimming and J lost 5 bases, with 15 bases between them. Germline assignment: CDR1 SGHRS and CDR2 YFSETQ. This CDR3 spans 14 amino acids. CDR3 amino acids: CASSTDYLGYGYTF. The CDR3 DNA follows: TGCGCCAGCAGCACCGACTACCTCGGTTATGGCTACACCTTC.

The chain joins TRBV19 to TRBJ1-5, with 8 bases aligning to TRBD1. With V trimmed by 3 bases and J by 9 bases, 4 bases remained unmatched. This CDR3 comprises 13 residues. The germline CDR1 and CDR2 sequences are LNHDA and SQIVND (reference sequence). CDR3 sequence: CASSMDREPPQHF. CDR3 coding DNA: TGTGCCAGTAGTATGGACAGGGAACCGCCCCAGCATTTT.

Ten or more counts support this clone. V usage is TRBV4-2 and J usage is TRBJ2-7; weak D call: TRBD2 (6 bases). This CDR3 spans 15 amino acids. CDR1 and CDR2 (germline): LGHNA, YNFKEQ. V was trimmed by 0 bases and J by 6 bases, leaving 15 bases between them. The CDR3: CASSQDRNAGSEQYF. As DNA, the CDR3 is TGTGCCAGCAGCCAAGATCGTAATGCCGGGAGCGAGCAGTACTTC.

The rearrangement uses TRBV19 and TRBJ1-3; possibly TRBD1 for D (5 bases). This CDR3 spans 15 amino acids. The germline V gene encodes CDR1 LNHDA and CDR2 SQIVND (reference sequence). Between the trimmed V and J ends, which lost 4 bases and 4 bases, there was a span of 14 bases. CDR3 bases: TGTGCCAGTAGTAGCCAGGGCCTGCCGGGAAACACCATATATTTT. Its translation: CASSSQGLPGNTIYF.